This T cell receptor (beta chain) derives from a study of blood T cells in healthy people across ages (dated by TCRdb to 2014 to 2015). For the study in its entirety: In model experiments, roughly one uniquely barcoded TCR beta cDNA molecule per two T cells was captured by template switching. Using deep sequencing normalized with unique cDNA molecular identifiers, the study measured how TCR beta repertoire diversity changes with age. Four age groups were formed from the donors: young (average 16 years), middle-aged (around 40), aged (over 55) and long-lived (more than 75). To avoid experimental bias, donors of different ages were distributed randomly across sequencing lanes. The study analyzed two additional independent replicas of 1 million unique cDNA reads from the same blood draw for two donors, one aged 18 to 29 and one aged 80 or older.

Preparation of the library involved 5' RACE. A second PCR of about 7 to 12 cycles was performed with a sample-barcoded 5' primer and a J-beta primer mix. A unique molecular identifier was introduced onto each TCR beta cDNA molecule by a template-switch 5' adaptor carrying 12 random nucleotides. Each sample yielded at least 2.5 million CDR3-containing paired-end reads. First-strand cDNA synthesis was performed from all RNA using the Mint cDNA synthesis kit, with priming by a TRBC-specific oligonucleotide. Following uracil-DNA glycosylase treatment, a first 18-cycle PCR with universal primers M1SS and BC2_uni_R was performed on all cDNA. As for the authors' bioinformatics: For normalization, 1 million high-quality reads were randomly selected from each sample, with every read carrying a distinct molecular identifier. Instead of being binned into consensus sequences, reads that shared molecular identifiers were thrown out. CDR3 identification, clonotype clustering and error correction used MiTCR with a Q25 quality threshold and the strictest error-elimination algorithm. A nonparametric unseen species model using Euler transformation provided a lower-bound estimate of total TCR beta diversity. TCRdb reanalyzed the raw reads on its own, using fastp at Q25 for trimming and MiXCR for clone calling, and kept in-frame beta chains. Rows merge per CDR3 protein into single entries with the most common DNA and genes. These V and J calls rely on TCRdb rather than the paper's analysis. This sample holds around 1,800,000 distinct CDR3 sequences; more than 35% were observed only once. The ten largest clonotypes hold 23% of the sample.

Donors were roughly 40 systemically healthy Caucasian individuals from Russia aged roughly 6 to 95 years. Approximately 9 milliliters of peripheral blood were collected from each donor into EDTA-treated Vacutainer tubes. Ficoll-Paque density-gradient centrifugation was used to isolate PBMCs, with at least 7 million obtained per sample. Total RNA was extracted from PBMCs with Trizol reagent, with at least 5.5 micrograms obtained per sample. For every donor, an aliquot of PBMCs went through flow cytometry to measure the percentages of naive CD45RAhigh/CD27high T cells. From a lookup of the germline V gene (reference sequence), CDR1 and CDR2 are SGHKS and YYEKEE. Spanning cysteine to phenylalanine, the CDR3 consists of 13 amino acids. Here the CDR3 DNA is all that survives: 39 bases in frame from base 1. Trimming removed 5 bases from V and 4 bases from J, leaving 12 bases between the germline ends. The investigation overall reported the following: Donor CMV infection status was unknown, potentially confounding age-related changes in expanded clonotypes. Bulk unsorted PBMC profiling prevented conclusive comparison of naive and antigen-experienced compartments. Compared with the aged group, the long-lived group had more naive CD4+ T cells, fewer expanded clones and increased TCR diversity, a pattern suggesting age selection. Estimates of total diversity based on one million sequenced T cells were regarded as lower bounds and as underestimates. Observed TCR beta diversity per million T cells fell roughly linearly with age, and a significant reduction was already apparent by age around 36. Observed TCR beta diversity correlated strongly with the percentage of naive T cells measured by flow cytometry.

This clonotype was picked up a small number of times. Its antigen is not yet known. Qualities for individual bases were not recorded, and no much larger clone is one base off. Sequencing input: blood. The sequence joins TRBV5-5 to TRBJ1-1, with no D gene named confidently. The clonotype comes from a human donor in good health. For the CDR3, the sequence is CASSSSSGTEAFF. The nucleotide sequence reads TGTGCCAGCAGTTCTTCTTCGGGCACTGAAGCTTTCTTT.